The present T cell receptor beta chain was sequenced within a study of blood T cell repertoires in COVID-19. Some clones are missing from TCRdb's copy, which holds only in-frame ones; the method was immunoSEQ multiplex PCR. The data hold a few hundred thousand clones, with around 90% observed a single time. Trimming took 0 bases from V and 7 from J, leaving 13 bases between them. The CDR3 is made up of 14 amino acids. CDR1 SGHRS and CDR2 YFSETQ come from the germline V gene. This receptor was obtained from a woman in her 30s who had recovered from COVID-19. The rearrangement uses TRBV5-1 and TRBJ1-2; D unclear. The sample taken for sequencing was PBMCs or T cells enriched from blood (not recorded which). CDR3 protein: CASSLEAIPGGYTF. The CDR3 DNA reads TGCGCCAGCAGCTTGGAAGCGATACCCGGTGGCTACACCTTC.